The sequence of this T cell receptor beta chain was determined in a study of T cell repertoires in cytomegalovirus infection. Using its own MiXCR run on the reads, TCRdb lists one record per CDR3 protein. The sample shows hundreds of thousands of distinct CDR3 sequences, approximately 33% of them seen only once. The CDR3 is 14 amino acids. The germline CDR1 and CDR2 sequences are LNHNV and YYDKDF (reference sequence). Deletions cut 1 base from V and 1 base from J, with 4 bases between. There are a few counts of this clonotype. The antigen is not known. This TCR was recovered from a human donor in good health (CMV status not recorded). Some clones in this sample may be carry-over from other donors' samples. The starting material was cultured CD8+ T cells from PBMCs, obtained from culture after CMV antigen stimulation. V is TRBV15 and J is TRBJ2-2; no clear D gene. CDR3 loop: CATSRAGNTGELFF. For the CDR3, the DNA is TGTGCCACCAGCAGAGCGGGGAACACCGGGGAGCTGTTTTTT. The whole variable domain, filled in from reference TRBV15 and TRBJ2-2, reads DAMVIQNPRYQVTQFGKPVTLSCSQTLNHNVMYWYQQKSSQAPKLLFHYYDKDFNNEADTPDNFQSRRPNTSFCFLDIRSPGLGDTAMYLCATSRAGNTGELFFGEGSRLTVL.